The 20 T cell receptor beta chains below were found in one sample sequenced in a study of glioma-infiltrating T cells. The iRepertoire nested amplicon-rescue multiplex PCR amplified TCR alpha and beta CDR3s from RNA. MiXCR, applied by TCRdb to the multiplex PCR reads, yields one record per CDR3 protein. Here the sample spans roughly 120,000 distinct CDR3 sequences, 20% to 25% being singletons. Source material: glioma tissue, nonneoplastic brain tissue, or PBMCs (not recorded which). These receptors were taken from a human donor with low-grade glioma or glioblastoma, undergoing nonglioma brain surgery, or in good health (not recorded which).

This clonotype was observed at least ten times. The V call is TRBV7-2, the J call TRBJ1-5, with a tentative D call TRBD1 (5 bases). The CDR3 has 15 residues. Germline lookup yields CDR1 SGHTA and CDR2 FQGNSA. Trimming took 1 base from V and 1 from J, leaving 8 bases between them. The DNA for the CDR3 is TGTGCCAGCAGCTTAGTTCAGGGAAGCAATCAGCCCCAGCATTTT. Translation: CASSLVQGSNQPQHF.

This clonotype has ten or more counts. At one end the junction does not follow the germline gene, possibly because of a read error. This chain links TRBV5-1 with TRBJ2-1, with D perhaps given as TRBD1 or TRBD2 (6 bases each). This CDR3 is 14 amino acids long. Germline-derived CDR1 and CDR2 are SGHRS and YFSETQ. As DNA, the CDR3 is TGCGCCAGCTTCCCCGGCGGGACAAACAATGAACAGTTCTTC. This codes for CASFPGGTNNEQFF.

On this clonotype itself: One base away lies a much larger clone, so this may be a sequencing read error. The genes are TRBV2 and TRBJ1-2, with 9 bases fitting TRBD1. The CDR3 has 11 amino acids. Germline V gene lookup returns CDR1 SNHLY and CDR2 FYNNEI. CDR3 DNA: TGTGCCAGCAGGGCTGGGGACAGGGCGCAGTTC. It encodes CASRAGDRAQF.

About this clonotype: A clone one base away is much larger, so this may be a read error. The CDR3: CASSLAQETQFF. The CDR3 DNA is TGTGCCAGCAGCTTAGCTCAAGAGACCCAGTTCTTC. The rearrangement links TRBV7-9 to TRBJ2-1; D gene ambiguous. V was pared by 0 bases and J by 13 bases, with 10 bases between. The CDR3 sequence is 12 residues long. CDR1 and CDR2 from the germline V gene are SEHNR and FQNEAQ (reference sequence).

With respect to this clonotype: A read error may produce the germline difference seen at one junction end. The chain is built from TRBV27 and TRBJ1-6; maybe TRBD1 (6 bases). Germline V gene lookup returns CDR1 MNHEY and CDR2 SMNVEV (reference sequence). The CDR3 sequence is 16 residues long. CDR3 sequence reads: CDSSLYQGTYNSPLQF. In DNA, the CDR3 is TGTGACAGCAGTTTATATCAGGGGACCTATAATTCACCCCTCCAATTT.

Many counts were recorded for this clonotype. The chain carries TRBV6-1 and TRBJ2-3, with 10 bases aligning to TRBD1. The CDR3 is 17 amino acids. V dropped 6 bases and J dropped 3; count of bases not matched to a gene: 12. CDR1 and CDR2 (germline): MNHNS, SASEGT. CDR3 residues: CASRSYTGTGVTDTQYF. The CDR3 nucleotides are TGTGCCAGCAGGTCTTATACCGGGACAGGGGTAACAGATACGCAGTATTTT.

In this sample, this clonotype turned up many times. V is TRBV4-2 and J is TRBJ2-1; D unresolved. The V and J ends lost 2 bases and 6 bases respectively, with 5 bases between them. The CDR3 covers 12 residues. Germline V CDR1 and CDR2: LGHNA, YNFKEQ. The CDR3: CASSQTFNEQFF. The CDR3 DNA reads as TGTGCCAGCAGCCAAACGTTCAATGAGCAGTTCTTC.

A word on this clonotype: It may be a read error: a sequence one base away is much more abundant. The CDR3 DNA follows: TGCAGCGTTGCGACCGGCTCGGATCAGCCCCAGCATTTT. Translated, it gives CSVATGSDQPQHF. This chain uses TRBV29-1 with TRBJ1-5; D is ambiguous. CDR1 is SQVTM, CDR2 ANQGSEA, per germline. Trimming cost V 4 bases and J 5 bases, with 12 bases left between them. This CDR3 has 13 amino acids. Using reference TRBV29-1 and TRBJ1-5 for the parts outside the CDR3, the full variable domain is SAVISQKPSRDICQRGTSLTIQCQVDSQVTMMFWYRQQPGQSLTLIATANQGSEATYESGFVIDKFPISRPNLTFSTLTVSNMSPEDSSIYLCSVATGSDQPQHFGDGTRLSIL.

This clonotype was picked up many times. The chain carries TRBV4-2 and TRBJ2-1; 12 bases are a match to TRBD2. The CDR3 covers 16 residues. Per the germline V gene, CDR1 is LGHNA and CDR2 is YNFKEQ. V shed 0 bases and J 4 bases; nucleotides not matched to a gene: 1. CDR3 sequence reads: CASSQDGTSGYNEQFF. The CDR3 coding sequence is TGTGCCAGCAGCCAAGATGGGACTAGCGGGTACAATGAGCAGTTCTTC.

This clonotype was detected many times. The V call is TRBV18, the J call TRBJ1-5, with TRBD1 as a possible D gene (5 bases). The CDR3 consists of 14 residues. Per the germline V gene, CDR1 is KGHSH and CDR2 is LQKENI. V was pared by 4 bases and J by 6 bases, with 13 bases between. The CDR3 protein is CASSLSGGRQPQHF. In nucleotides, the CDR3 is TGTGCCAGCTCACTGTCGGGGGGTCGTCAGCCCCAGCATTTT.

This clonotype was observed many times. This chain connects TRBV10-3 to TRBJ2-5, with TRBD1 identical over 8 bases. Unmatched junction bases numbered 5, after V lost 6 bases and J lost 2 bases. CDR3 length equals 14 residues. Germline V gene lookup returns CDR1 ENHRY and CDR2 SYGVKD. The CDR3, as DNA: TGTGCCATCAGGGGGACAGGTGGTCAAGAGACCCAGTACTTC. The encoded protein is CAIRGTGGQETQYF.

This clonotype was seen at least ten times. The chain carries TRBV7-2 and TRBJ1-1; 10 bases line up with TRBD1. Trimming cost V 7 bases and J 5 bases; bases outside gene matches: 13. This CDR3 spans 16 amino acids. Germline V gene sequence: CDR1 SGHTA, CDR2 FQGNSA. This CDR3 reads CASTSPGTGDRTEAFF. CDR3 DNA: TGTGCCAGCACCTCACCCGGGACAGGGGATCGTACTGAAGCTTTCTTT.

The V call is TRBV19, the J call TRBJ1-2, with a tentative D call TRBD1 (6 bases). This CDR3 contains 15 residues. Between the trimmed V and J ends, which lost 3 bases and 3 bases, there was a span of 14 bases. CDR1 and CDR2 (germline): LNHDA, SQIVND (reference sequence). The CDR3 is CASSINRVGDYGYTF. Written as DNA, the CDR3 is TGTGCCAGTAGTATCAACAGGGTCGGTGACTATGGCTACACCTTC. The full variable domain, rest sourced from reference TRBV19 and TRBJ1-2, is DGGITQSPKYLFRKEGQNVTLSCEQNLNHDAMYWYRQDPGQGLRLIYYSQIVNDFQKGDIAEGYSVSREKKESFPLTVTSAQKNPTAFYLCASSINRVGDYGYTFGSGTRLTVV.

In its sample, this clonotype was seen a few times. V and J are TRBV12-3 or TRBV12-4 and TRBJ1-3; 7 bases align to TRBD1. Trimming cost V 5 bases and J 0 bases; bases outside gene matches: 4. CDR3 length: 15 amino acids. The CDR3 protein is CASSPDRSSGNTIYF. CDR3 bases: TGTGCCAGCAGTCCGGACAGGAGCTCTGGAAACACCATATATTTT.

For this clonotype: A clone one base away is much larger, so this may be a read error. The J gene is TRBJ2-1, the V gene TRBV12-3 or TRBV12-4, with TRBD2 matching over 10 bases. J was trimmed by 10 bases and V by 6 bases; bases with no gene match: 12. The CDR3 is 15 amino acids. CDR3 loop: CASSKLGLARGEQFF. The CDR3, as DNA: TGTGCCAGCAGCAAACTGGGACTAGCGAGGGGAGAGCAGTTCTTC.

With respect to this clonotype: Its ends do not fully match the called genes, so a read error is possible. The chain carries TRBV6-1 and TRBJ2-6; TRBD1 might be the D (6 bases). This CDR3 contains 17 residues. The germline V gene encodes CDR1 MNHNS and CDR2 SASEGT. The CDR3 loop is CAISPRDTVSVANVLTF. The CDR3, as DNA: TGTGCCATCAGCCCCCGGGACACGGTCTCTGTGGCCAACGTCCTGACTTTC.

The chain couples TRBV29-1 to TRBJ2-7; D not certain. Trimming left V 4 bases short and J 2 bases short, with 15 bases between. The germline V gene has CDR1 SQVTM and CDR2 ANQGSEA. This CDR3 has 14 amino acids. Here the CDR3 reads CSVVPPDGTYEQYF. CDR3 in DNA: TGCAGCGTTGTTCCCCCGGACGGTACCTACGAGCAGTACTTC.

Ten or more counts support this clonotype. The chain recombines TRBV18 with TRBJ1-5, with D possibly TRBD1 on 5 matching bases. The germline CDR1 and CDR2 sequences are KGHSH and LQKENI. The V gene lost 3 bases and the J gene lost 3 bases, with 12 bases spanning the gap. This CDR3 region has 15 residues. The CDR3 region has the DNA TGTGCCAGCTCACCTCCCGGACACGACAATCAGCCCCAGCATTTT. Protein sequence: CASSPPGHDNQPQHF.

In this sample, this clonotype turned up many times. The chain carries TRBV7-2 and TRBJ2-3; 11 bases agree with TRBD2. V trimming: 5 bases; J trimming: 3 bases; junction bases outside the gene matches: 4. CDR1 and CDR2 (germline): SGHTA, FQGNSA. The CDR3 sequence is 15 residues long. The CDR3, as DNA: TGTGCCAGCAGCCCCTTAGCGGGGGGGACAGATACGCAGTATTTT. Translation: CASSPLAGGTDTQYF.

Regarding this clonotype: This may be a read error, as it is one base from a much larger clone. The chain carries TRBV20-1 and TRBJ2-3; D not certain. The J call could be wrong; TRBJ1-5 is a better fit for the DNA end. The CDR3 is 15 residues long. Germline CDR1 is DFQATT and CDR2 is SNEGSKA (reference sequence). CDR3 coding DNA: TGCAGCGGGCTGGAGATGAGCAGACCCACAGATACGCAGCATTTT. Its translation is CSGLEMSRPTDTQHF.